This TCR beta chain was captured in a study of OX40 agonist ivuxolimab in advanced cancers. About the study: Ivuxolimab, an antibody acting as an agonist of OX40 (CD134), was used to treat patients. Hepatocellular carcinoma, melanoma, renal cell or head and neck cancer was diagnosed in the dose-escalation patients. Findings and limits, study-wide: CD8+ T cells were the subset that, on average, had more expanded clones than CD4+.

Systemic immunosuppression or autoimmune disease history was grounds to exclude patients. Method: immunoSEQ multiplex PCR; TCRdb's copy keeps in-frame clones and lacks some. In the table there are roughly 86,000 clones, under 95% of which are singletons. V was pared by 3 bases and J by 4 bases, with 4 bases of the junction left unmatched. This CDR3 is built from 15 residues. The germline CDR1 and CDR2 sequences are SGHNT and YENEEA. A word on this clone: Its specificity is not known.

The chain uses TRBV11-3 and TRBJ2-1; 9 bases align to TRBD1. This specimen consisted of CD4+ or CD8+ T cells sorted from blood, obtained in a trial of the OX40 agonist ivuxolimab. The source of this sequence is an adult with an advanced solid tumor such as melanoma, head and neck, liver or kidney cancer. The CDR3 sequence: CASSFQTGGYNEQFF. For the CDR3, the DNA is TGTGCCAGCAGCTTCCAGACAGGGGGATACAATGAGCAGTTCTTC.